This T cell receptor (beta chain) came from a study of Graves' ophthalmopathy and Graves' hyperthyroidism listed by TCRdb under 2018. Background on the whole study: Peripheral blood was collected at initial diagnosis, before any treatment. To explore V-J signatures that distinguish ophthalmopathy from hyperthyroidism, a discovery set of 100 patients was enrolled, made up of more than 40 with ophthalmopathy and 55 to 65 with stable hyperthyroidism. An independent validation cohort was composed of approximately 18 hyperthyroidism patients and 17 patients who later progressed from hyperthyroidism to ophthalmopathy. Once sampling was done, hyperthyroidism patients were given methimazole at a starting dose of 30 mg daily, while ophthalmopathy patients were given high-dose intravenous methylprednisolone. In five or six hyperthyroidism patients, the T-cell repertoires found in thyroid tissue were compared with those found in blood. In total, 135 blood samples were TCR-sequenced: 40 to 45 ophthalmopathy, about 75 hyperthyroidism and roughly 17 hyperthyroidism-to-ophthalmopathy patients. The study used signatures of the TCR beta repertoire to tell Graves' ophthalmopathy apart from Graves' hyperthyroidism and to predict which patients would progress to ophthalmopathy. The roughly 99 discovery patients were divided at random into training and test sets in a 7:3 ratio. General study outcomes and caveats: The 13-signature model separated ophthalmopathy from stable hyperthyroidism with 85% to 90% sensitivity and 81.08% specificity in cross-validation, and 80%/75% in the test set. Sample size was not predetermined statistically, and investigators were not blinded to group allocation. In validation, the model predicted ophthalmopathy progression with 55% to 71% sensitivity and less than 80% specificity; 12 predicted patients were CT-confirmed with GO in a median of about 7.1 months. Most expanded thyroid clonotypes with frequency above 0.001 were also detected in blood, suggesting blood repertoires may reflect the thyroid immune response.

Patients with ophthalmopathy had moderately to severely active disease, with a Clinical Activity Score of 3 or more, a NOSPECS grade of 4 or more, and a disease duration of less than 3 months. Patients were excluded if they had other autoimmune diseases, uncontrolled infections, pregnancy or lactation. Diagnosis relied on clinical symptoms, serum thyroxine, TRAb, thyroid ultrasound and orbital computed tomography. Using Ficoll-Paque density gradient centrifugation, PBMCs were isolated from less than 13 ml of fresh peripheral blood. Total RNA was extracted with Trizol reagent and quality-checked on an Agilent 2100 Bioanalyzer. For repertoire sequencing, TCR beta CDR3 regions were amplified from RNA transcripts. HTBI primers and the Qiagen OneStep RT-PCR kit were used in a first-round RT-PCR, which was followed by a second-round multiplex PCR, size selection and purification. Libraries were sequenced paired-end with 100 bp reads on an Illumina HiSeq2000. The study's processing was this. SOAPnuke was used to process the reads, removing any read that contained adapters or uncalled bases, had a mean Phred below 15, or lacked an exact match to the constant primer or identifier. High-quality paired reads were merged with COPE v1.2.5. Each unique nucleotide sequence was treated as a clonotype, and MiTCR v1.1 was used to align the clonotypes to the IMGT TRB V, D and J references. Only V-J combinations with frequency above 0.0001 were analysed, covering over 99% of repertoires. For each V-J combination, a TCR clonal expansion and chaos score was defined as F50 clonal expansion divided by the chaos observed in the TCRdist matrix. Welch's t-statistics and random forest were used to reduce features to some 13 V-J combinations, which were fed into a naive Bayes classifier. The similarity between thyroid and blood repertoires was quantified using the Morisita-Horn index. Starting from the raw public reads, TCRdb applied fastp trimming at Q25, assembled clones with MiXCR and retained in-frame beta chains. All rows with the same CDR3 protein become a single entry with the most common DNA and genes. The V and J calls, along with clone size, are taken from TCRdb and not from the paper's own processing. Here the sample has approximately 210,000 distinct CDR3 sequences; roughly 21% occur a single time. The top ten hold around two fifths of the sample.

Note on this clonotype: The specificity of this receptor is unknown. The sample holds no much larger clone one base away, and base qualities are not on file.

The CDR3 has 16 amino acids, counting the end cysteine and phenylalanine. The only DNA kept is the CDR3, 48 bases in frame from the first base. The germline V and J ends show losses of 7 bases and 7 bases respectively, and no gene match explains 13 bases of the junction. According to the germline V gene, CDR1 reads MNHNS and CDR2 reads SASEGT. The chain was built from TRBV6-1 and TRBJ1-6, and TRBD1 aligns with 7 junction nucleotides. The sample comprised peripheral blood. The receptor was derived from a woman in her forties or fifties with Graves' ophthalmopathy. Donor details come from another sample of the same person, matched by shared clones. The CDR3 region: CASKPTGGQPNSPLHF. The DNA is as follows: TGTGCCAGCAAACCTACGGGGGGACAGCCCAATTCACCCCTCCACTTT.